This section outlines one TCR beta chain sequence together with its context. The antigen remains unidentified. The data were taken from a study of cytomegalovirus exposure and HLA in healthy donors. Study-level findings and limits: Indistinguishable V segments, including TRBV6-2 and TRBV6-3, were excluded. Another analysis was done later, and it associated approximately 17,000 TCR beta sequences with HLA alleles at 0.05 false discovery rate. Association of a missense DCLRE1C variant with TCR beta V- and J-gene trimming was reported in a later analysis. Relative to equally common others, HLA-associated TCR beta chains showed greater clonal expansion in a later analysis.

Germline loops: CDR1 KGHSH, CDR2 LQKENI. The CDR3 covers 14 residues. The V end lost 6 bases, the J end lost 2 bases, and 12 bases lay between the germline ends. The PCR made use of 60 Vbeta and 13 Jbeta primers. Produced via immunoSEQ multiplex PCR; TCRdb's table is partial and in-frame only. The table lists 150,000 or so clones. The chain recombines TRBV18 with TRBJ2-3; a possible D gene is TRBD1 (5 bases). The TCR comes from a man aged 25 to 45 in good health and CMV-seronegative. Material for sequencing was PBMCs. CDR3 DNA: TGTGCCAGCTCCCCGACAGACAACACAGATACGCAGTATTTT. Amino acid sequence: CASSPTDNTDTQYF. Filled out from reference TRBV18 and TRBJ2-3, the complete variable domain reads NAGVMQNPRHLVRRRGQEARLRCSPMKGHSHVYWYRQLPEEGLKFMVYLQKENIIDESGMPKERFSAEFPKEGPSILRIQQVVRGDSAAYFCASSPTDNTDTQYFGPGTRLTVL.